This T cell receptor (beta chain) was observed in a study of T cell responses to AZD1222 COVID-19 vaccine. Study results and caveats: Baseline seropositives among AZD1222 recipients totaled only six or seven. Dominant CD4 TCR responses targeted spike regions 160-218 and 743-854. In a largely white British group with more females than males, clonal diversity was possibly underestimated. Nearly half of unique spike-specific TCRs reportedly avoided B.1.351 and B.1.1.7 mutated regions.

Trimming cost V 5 bases and J 7 bases, with 16 bases left between them. CDR1 and CDR2 (germline): SGHRS, YFSETQ. The CDR3 contains 14 residues. On this clone itself: Antigen unknown.

Some clones are missing from TCRdb's copy, which holds only in-frame ones; the method was immunoSEQ multiplex PCR. The data contain 75,000 or so clones, around 93% of them singletons. The TCR sequence derives from an adult who received the AZD1222 COVID-19 vaccine. The sample consisted of peripheral blood, taken 28 days after the second AZD1222 dose. This chain uses TRBV5-1 with TRBJ2-1, with D possibly matching TRBD2 (6 bases). CDR3 sequence: CASREGVMMNEQFF. CDR3 bases: TGCGCCAGCAGGGAGGGAGTTATGATGAATGAGCAGTTCTTC.